The present entry profiles one T cell receptor beta chain with its context. Its target is unknown. Per germline, CDR1 PRHDT and CDR2 FYEKMQ (reference sequence). Losses at the gene ends were 1 base for V and 6 bases for J; bases not matched to a gene: 14. The CDR3 loop spans 17 amino acids. These data originate in a study of T cell responses to AZD1222 COVID-19 vaccine. Study-level information: It was second doses at about 4 or about 12 weeks that were pooled. Points from the study as a whole: Donors, mostly white British, included more females; clonal diversity was possibly underestimated. Regions left unmutated in variants are reportedly the target of nearly half of spike-specific TCRs. Increased Spike-specific TCR breadth and depth were observed after two AZD1222 doses.

Assay used: immunoSEQ multiplex PCR; TCRdb lists only in-frame clones, some missing. Altogether roughly 140,000 clones are present, less than 95% being singletons, with the ten largest covering around 1.9%. This TCR was recovered from an adult in good health. The sample was peripheral blood, taken on day 0 of AZD1222 vaccination. The V and J genes are TRBV13 and TRBJ1-2; 7 bases are shared with TRBD1. CDR3 sequence (DNA): TGTGCCAGCAGCTTAGCACTATACAGGGGTGGTAAGGATGGCTACACCTTC. It specifies CASSLALYRGGKDGYTF.